This is a list of T cell receptor beta chains from one sample in a study of control samples from healthy donors and cancer patients. The table came from immunoSEQ multiplex PCR; TCRdb's copy has only in-frame clones and leaves some out. Here the sample spans around 70,000 clones, around 87% being singletons. Material for sequencing was PBMCs. Receptors were obtained from a woman aged 50 to 60 with head and neck cancer. Both conserved end residues are part of each CDR3. A D gene is named only where the DNA matches it firmly. Size is omitted from some rows. Given values are once, few, many or a class for expanded clones.

size	J	D	V	DNA	CDR3
.	TRBJ2-1	TRBD2	TRBV24-1	TGTGCCACCAGTGATTCCGGGACTAGCGGGGGCCATTACAATGAGCAGTTCTTC	CATSDSGTSGGHYNEQFF
.	TRBJ2-3	.	TRBV2	TGTGCCAGCAGTGAAGACGGGGCGATCGGTTCAGATACGCAGTATTTT	CASSEDGAIGSDTQYF
.	TRBJ1-2	.	TRBV2	TGTGCCAGCAGTGACGTCGGGGCCCCTAACTATGGCTACACCTTC	CASSDVGAPNYGYTF
.	TRBJ1-2	.	TRBV19	TGTGCCAGTAGTATAGATGGCTCTTGGGTAGGTGGCTACACCTTC	CASSIDGSWVGGYTF
few	TRBJ2-5	.	TRBV15	TGTGCCACCAGCAGAGATTATCTGGAGACCCAGTACTTC	CATSRDYLETQYF
few	TRBJ1-5	.	TRBV6-1	TGTGCCAGCAGTGAAGCTGGGGATAGCCAGCCCCAGCATTTT	CASSEAGDSQPQHF
.	TRBJ2-1	TRBD1	TRBV2	TGTGCCAGGCTCGGGGGGACAGGGGGCGTTGAGCAGTTCTTC	CARLGGTGGVEQFF
.	TRBJ1-1	.	TRBV2	TGTGCCAGCAGTGACCGCCGGAGGGGCGCTTTCTTT	CASSDRRRGAFF
once	TRBJ1-2	.	TRBV10-3	TGTGCCATCAGCGGCCCCGGGGCCGATTATGGCTACACCTTC	CAISGPGADYGYTF
.	TRBJ1-4	.	TRBV5-6	TGTGCCAGCAGCTTAAGAGTTAATGAAAAACTGTTTTTT	CASSLRVNEKLFF
.	TRBJ1-1	.	TRBV5-6	TGTGCCAGCGGCTTCGGGGCAGAGAACACTGAAGCTTTCTTT	CASGFGAENTEAFF
.	TRBJ1-1	.	TRBV9	TGTGCCAGCAGCGAACGACCGGAGCAGCTGGCCGCTTTCTTT	CASSERPEQLAAFF
.	TRBJ2-3	TRBD1	TRBV11-2	TGTGCCAGCAGCTTAGACAGGGGGACGGGCACAGATACGCAGTATTTT	CASSLDRGTGTDTQYF
.	TRBJ2-7	TRBD1	TRBV9	TGTGCCAGCAGCGTAGCGGGACAGGGCCACGGGTACGAGCAGTACTTC	CASSVAGQGHGYEQYF
once	TRBJ1-6	.	TRBV5-1	TGCGCCAGCACCCCCGGGGATAATTCACCCCTCCACTTT	CASTPGDNSPLHF
.	TRBJ1-3	.	TRBV19	TGTGCCAGTAGTCCGAAAGATGGAAACACCATATATTTT	CASSPKDGNTIYF